The 3 T cell receptor beta chains given below trace back to one sample, sequenced in a study of T cell changes during pregnancy in multiple sclerosis. Assay used: immunoSEQ multiplex PCR; TCRdb lists only in-frame clones, some missing. The sample has 70,000 to 95,000 clones, over 85% seen once. The source material was peripheral blood, sampled in the second trimester of pregnancy. All receptors come from a female donor in good health, enrolled as a control in a pregnancy study.

The chain combines TRBV27 with TRBJ2-1; maybe TRBD1 (5 bases). The CDR3 covers 17 residues. Trimming removed 6 bases at V and 4 bases at J, with 22 bases between. CDR1 is MNHEY and CDR2 is SMNVEV in the germline V gene (reference sequence). The CDR3 is CASSIWGIWTPYNEQFF. In DNA form, the CDR3 reads TGTGCCAGCAGCATATGGGGCATTTGGACACCTTACAATGAGCAGTTCTTC.

This clone was found once. The rearrangement links TRBV7-8 to TRBJ2-7, with D maybe TRBD1 (6 bases). The CDR3 consists of 14 residues. The germline gives CDR1 SGHVS, CDR2 FQNEAQ. With 6 bases removed from V and 2 bases from J, the gap between germline ends came to 14 bases. The CDR3 is CASSPRGFAYEQYF. The CDR3, as DNA: TGTGCCAGCAGTCCGAGGGGGTTCGCCTACGAGCAGTACTTC.

The chain couples TRBV4-1 to TRBJ2-3; 10 positions agree with TRBD2. Per germline, CDR1 MGHRA and CDR2 YSYEKL. This CDR3 comprises 16 residues. With V trimmed by 0 bases and J by 2 bases, 2 bases remained unmatched. CDR3 DNA sequence: TGCGCCAGCAGCCAAGAAGGGACTAGCGTCACAGATACGCAGTATTTT. Translation: CASSQEGTSVTDTQYF.